The 30 T cell receptor beta chains below all came from one sample that was sequenced in a study of STAT5B mutations in CD4+ large granular lymphocyte leukemia. Clones were read by immunoSEQ multiplex PCR, and TCRdb kept only the in-frame ones, dropping some. The profile shows some 30,000 clones, approximately 80% of them singletons. Sequencing was carried out using CD4+ T cells from blood buffy coats. These receptors were obtained from a human donor in good health.

The gene calls are TRBV11-2 and TRBJ2-7; 7 nucleotides align to TRBD2. Per the germline V gene, CDR1 is SGHAT and CDR2 is FQNNGV. This CDR3 has 15 residues. V gave up 7 bases and J gave up 4 bases; unmatched junction bases: 13. CDR3 region: CASTGWEGGIYEQYF. The CDR3 DNA is TGTGCCAGCACCGGGTGGGAGGGTGGAATTTACGAGCAGTACTTC.

The chain joins TRBV4-1 to TRBJ2-7; D is undetermined. The germline V gene encodes CDR1 MGHRA and CDR2 YSYEKL. Trimming shortened V by 1 base and J by 3 bases, and 19 bases separated the two germline ends. This CDR3 contains 17 residues. This CDR3 reads CASSQVTSLPSLYEQYF. In DNA, the CDR3 is TGCGCCAGCAGCCAAGTGACGTCCCTGCCCTCTCTCTACGAGCAGTACTTC.

The chain has TRBV5-8 and TRBJ2-7; TRBD1 matches 7 bases. The CDR3 contains 14 residues. Per the germline V gene, CDR1 is SGHTS and CDR2 is YDEGEE. J lost 4 bases, V lost 4 bases, and 8 bases had no gene match. CDR3 nucleotide sequence: TGTGCCAGCAGCCCTCGGGACAGCACATACGAGCAGTACTTC. It specifies CASSPRDSTYEQYF.

The chain couples TRBV19 to TRBJ1-5; the D is unclear. V was trimmed by 3 bases and J by 2 bases, leaving 11 bases between them. Germline V gives CDR1 LNHDA, CDR2 SQIVND (reference sequence). This CDR3 is built from 15 residues. The CDR3 reads CASSILRGGNQPQHF. Here the CDR3 DNA reads TGTGCCAGTAGTATCCTCCGGGGAGGCAATCAGCCCCAGCATTTT.

The chain uses TRBV14 and TRBJ1-1; 10 bases are a match to TRBD1. V dropped 4 bases and J dropped 3; count of bases not matched to a gene: 20. The CDR3 is 20 residues long. CDR1 is SGHDN and CDR2 is FVKESK in the germline V gene. In nucleotides, the CDR3 is TGTGCCAGCAGCCTAGGACAGGGGGGAATGCTGGGGTTTCGGGACACTGAAGCTTTCTTT. Its protein is CASSLGQGGMLGFRDTEAFF.

The chain couples TRBV5-1 to TRBJ2-3; 15 bases match TRBD2. CDR3 length equals 17 residues. CDR1 is SGHRS and CDR2 is YFSETQ in the germline V gene. With 4 bases clipped from V and 4 bases from J, the junction kept 7 bases outside the gene matches. The CDR3 is CASSPGLAGGLADTQYF. The DNA for the CDR3 is TGCGCCAGCAGCCCCGGACTAGCGGGGGGGTTGGCAGATACGCAGTATTTT.

V and J are TRBV28 and TRBJ1-6; D unclear. The V gene's germline CDR1 is MDHEN and CDR2 SYDVKM. The CDR3 loop spans 13 amino acids. Trimming shortened V by 10 bases and J by 7 bases, and 14 bases separated the two germline ends. The CDR3 region has the DNA TGTGCCACCCGCCCCGCAGACAATTCACCCCTCCACTTT. It codes for CATRPADNSPLHF.

The V and J genes are TRBV28 and TRBJ2-7, with unresolved D. Trimming took off 6 bases at V and 4 bases at J, with 7 bases between the two ends. Germline V gives CDR1 MDHEN, CDR2 SYDVKM. This CDR3 comprises 11 residues. Here the CDR3 DNA reads TGTGCCAGCAGCCACAGATACGAGCAGTACTTC. Translating it yields CASSHRYEQYF.

The chain employs TRBV5-1 and TRBJ2-1; 8 bases map to TRBD2. Germline CDR1 and CDR2: SGHRS and YFSETQ. This CDR3 has 16 residues. V was pared by 4 bases and J by 6 bases, with 12 bases of the junction left unmatched. Here the CDR3 DNA reads TGCGCCAGCAGCCCCGATTCCGGGACTAGTACCAATGAGCAGTTCTTC. Its translation is CASSPDSGTSTNEQFF.

This clone was observed a single time. The chain combines TRBV30 with TRBJ2-3; D remains unclear. The CDR3 spans 12 residues. Trimming shortened V by 0 bases and J by 0 bases, and 1 base separated the two germline ends. Germline CDR1 GTSNPN, CDR2 SVGIG (reference sequence). Written as DNA, the CDR3 is TGTGCCTGGAGTGTAAGCACAGATACGCAGTATTTT. It encodes CAWSVSTDTQYF.

The chain combines TRBV19 with TRBJ2-7; D gene unclear. Trimming took 10 bases from V and 1 from J, leaving 11 bases between them. The CDR3 spans 12 residues. Looked up from germline, CDR1 is LNHDA and CDR2 is SQIVND (reference sequence). The CDR3 sequence: CATKDTSYEQYF. The CDR3 DNA is TGTGCCACCAAAGACACATCCTACGAGCAGTACTTC.

This sequence joins TRBV6-1 and TRBJ1-4; 9 bases align to TRBD1. This CDR3 spans 12 amino acids. CDR1 is MNHNS, CDR2 SASEGT, per germline. V gave up 9 bases and J gave up 6 bases; unmatched junction bases: 2. This CDR3 is CASGTGYEKLFF. CDR3 nucleotides: TGTGCCAGTGGGACAGGGTATGAAAAACTGTTTTTT.

This chain joins TRBV2 and TRBJ2-5; D unresolved. This CDR3 has 12 amino acids. Trimming shortened V by 2 bases and J by 4 bases, and 5 bases separated the two germline ends. CDR1 SNHLY and CDR2 FYNNEI come from the germline V gene. CDR3 nucleotides: TGTGCCAGCAGTGAATCGAGAGAGACCCAGTACTTC. It codes for CASSESRETQYF.

The chain uses TRBV30 and TRBJ2-1, with D perhaps assigned TRBD1 or TRBD2 (6 bases each). V lost 4 bases, J lost 8 bases, and 15 bases lay in between. Germline V gene lookup returns CDR1 GTSNPN and CDR2 SVGIG (reference sequence). CDR3 length equals 13 residues. CDR3 DNA: TGTGCCTGGAATCAGGGGACTTTGGATGAGCAGTTCTTC. This sequence encodes CAWNQGTLDEQFF.

The chain links TRBV7-9 to TRBJ1-1; the D is unclear. CDR1 and CDR2 (germline): SEHNR, FQNEAQ (reference sequence). The CDR3 covers 14 residues. Deletions cut 5 bases from V and 2 bases from J, with 12 bases between. The CDR3 is CASSPEGVNTEAFF. CDR3 sequence (DNA): TGTGCCAGCAGCCCGGAGGGAGTAAACACTGAAGCTTTCTTT. The whole variable domain, remainder taken from reference TRBV7-9 and TRBJ1-1, is DTGVSQNPRHKITKRGQNVTFRCDPISEHNRLYWYRQTLGQGPEFLTYFQNEAQLEKSRLLSDRFSAERPKGSFSTLEIQRTEQGDSAMYLCASSPEGVNTEAFFGQGTRLTVV.

The V call is TRBV30, the J call TRBJ2-5; D may be TRBD1 (6 bases). Trimming removed 2 bases at V and 9 bases at J, with 10 bases between. CDR1 is GTSNPN and CDR2 is SVGIG in the germline V gene (reference sequence). The CDR3 consists of 11 residues. The CDR3 is CAWSQGWAQYF. In DNA, the CDR3 is TGTGCCTGGAGTCAGGGGTGGGCCCAGTACTTC.

The chain uses TRBV18 and TRBJ1-1; TRBD1 aligns across 8 bases. The CDR3 runs to 14 residues. Trimming cost V 6 bases and J 8 bases; bases outside gene matches: 11. Germline CDR1 KGHSH, CDR2 LQKENI. The CDR3 coding sequence is TGTGCCAGCTCCCCGCCGGGACAGGTTCCCGAAGCTTTCTTT. Its protein product is CASSPPGQVPEAFF.

The chain carries TRBV7-2 and TRBJ2-3; no clear D gene. The germline V and J ends were trimmed by 5 bases and 10 bases, with 16 bases remaining between them. The germline CDR1 and CDR2 sequences are SGHTA and FQGNSA. The length of the CDR3 is 13 residues. The CDR3 DNA is TGTGCCAGCAGCCTCTACCCTAAAGAGGCGCAGTATTTT. It translates to CASSLYPKEAQYF.

The chain recombines TRBV2 with TRBJ1-2; the D gene is possibly TRBD1 (5 bases). Between the trimmed V and J ends, which lost 3 bases and 8 bases, there was a span of 13 bases. This CDR3 is built from 13 residues. CDR1 is SNHLY, CDR2 FYNNEI, per germline. CDR3 region: CASSEIQGEGYTF. The CDR3 DNA is TGTGCCAGCAGTGAGATTCAGGGCGAAGGCTACACCTTC.

V is TRBV19 and J is TRBJ2-2; D unclear. This CDR3 contains 14 residues. Trimming shortened V by 6 bases and J by 1 base, and 9 bases separated the two germline ends. From germline, CDR1 is LNHDA and CDR2 SQIVND (reference sequence). This CDR3 is CASSQNWNTGELFF. CDR3 nucleotide sequence: TGTGCCAGTAGCCAAAATTGGAACACCGGGGAGCTGTTTTTT.

The chain is built from TRBV4-1 and TRBJ1-1, with 9 nucleotides matching TRBD1. This CDR3 comprises 14 residues. Germline V lookup: CDR1 MGHRA, CDR2 YSYEKL. Unmatched junction bases numbered 3, after V lost 3 bases and J lost 4 bases. The CDR3 nucleotides read TGCGCCAGCAGCCACCGACAGGGGGGCACTGAAGCTTTCTTT. Protein product: CASSHRQGGTEAFF.

This CDR3 is CAPRGYNTDTQYF. CDR3 DNA sequence: TGTGCCCCGCGGGGATATAACACAGATACGCAGTATTTT. This chain uses TRBV30 with TRBJ2-3, with TRBD2 as a possible D gene (6 bases). The V gene lost 8 bases and the J gene lost 2 bases, with 14 bases spanning the gap. Germline CDR1 is GTSNPN and CDR2 is SVGIG (reference sequence). The CDR3 has 13 residues.

This clone was detected once. The V gene is TRBV7-2, the J gene TRBJ1-1; no firm D call. Trimming cost V 2 bases and J 4 bases, with 8 bases left between them. In germline, CDR1 is SGHTA, CDR2 FQGNSA. There are 13 residues in the CDR3. The CDR3 sequence is CASSLWASTEAFF. CDR3 nucleotides: TGTGCCAGCAGCTTATGGGCCAGCACTGAAGCTTTCTTT. The complete variable domain, with remaining parts taken from reference TRBV7-2 and TRBJ1-1, reads GAGVSQSPSNKVTEKGKDVELRCDPISGHTALYWYRQSLGQGLEFLIYFQGNSAPDKSGLPSDRFSAERTGGSVSTLTIQRTQQEDSAVYLCASSLWASTEAFFGQGTRLTVV.

The J gene is TRBJ2-7, the V gene TRBV30, with D tentatively TRBD2 (6 bases). The V and J ends lost 4 bases and 1 base respectively, with 8 bases between them. The CDR3 totals 12 residues. From germline, CDR1 is GTSNPN and CDR2 SVGIG (reference sequence). The CDR3 loop reads CAWKGGSYEQYF. The DNA of the CDR3 is TGTGCCTGGAAGGGAGGATCCTACGAGCAGTACTTC. Full variable domain (missing parts from reference TRBV30 and TRBJ2-7): SQTIHQWPATLVQPVGSPLSLECTVEGTSNPNLYWYRQAAGRGLQLLFYSVGIGQISSEVPQNLSASRPQDRQFILSSKKLLLSDSGFYLCAWKGGSYEQYFGPGTRLTVT.

This clone was observed a handful of times. The chain uses TRBV2 and TRBJ1-5; a possible D gene is TRBD1 (5 bases). Germline CDR1 reads SNHLY; CDR2 reads FYNNEI. The CDR3 spans 14 residues. V lost 5 bases to trimming and J lost 3 bases, with 11 bases between them. The CDR3 DNA is TGTGCCAGCAGTACCCAGGGTGCCAATCAGCCCCAGCATTTT. Amino acids: CASSTQGANQPQHF.

Of note for this clone: Additional DNA sequences in this sample encode the identical CDR3. The chain joins TRBV20-1 to TRBJ1-2, with no clear D. The CDR3 spans 11 residues. The V end lost 6 bases, the J end lost 3 bases, and 8 bases lay between the germline ends. The germline gives CDR1 DFQATT, CDR2 SNEGSKA (reference sequence). The CDR3: CSARRDYGYTF. CDR3 in DNA: TGCAGTGCCCGTAGGGACTATGGCTACACCTTC.

The chain links TRBV28 to TRBJ1-5; D is perhaps TRBD1 (6 bases). Germline V gene lookup returns CDR1 MDHEN and CDR2 SYDVKM. This CDR3 region has 12 residues. The V gene lost 8 bases and the J gene lost 7 bases, with 12 bases spanning the gap. This chain's CDR3 is CASSTGRQPQHF. Written as DNA, the CDR3 is TGTGCCAGCTCAACAGGGCGACAGCCCCAGCATTTT. The full variable domain, in which reference TRBV28 and TRBJ1-5 provide the parts outside the CDR3, is DVKVTQSSRYLVKRTGEKVFLECVQDMDHENMFWYRQDPGLGLRLIYFSYDVKMKEKGDIPEGYSVSREKKERFSLILESASTNQTSMYLCASSTGRQPQHFGDGTRLSIL.

The gene calls are TRBV19 and TRBJ2-7; D is unclear. This CDR3 region has 14 residues. Between the trimmed V and J ends, which lost 0 bases and 4 bases, there was a span of 10 bases. Germline V gene data show CDR1 as LNHDA and CDR2 as SQIVND (reference sequence). The CDR3 protein is CASSIESSSYEQYF. The CDR3 region has the DNA TGTGCCAGTAGTATAGAGAGTTCCTCGTACGAGCAGTACTTC.

The chain joins TRBV19 to TRBJ1-1; 7 nucleotides match TRBD1. CDR1 and CDR2 (germline): LNHDA, SQIVND (reference sequence). The CDR3 spans 11 residues. J was trimmed by 9 bases and V by 5 bases; bases with no gene match: 3. DNA of the CDR3: TGTGCCAGTAGTCGGGACAGTCAAGCTTTCTTT. Its translation: CASSRDSQAFF.

This chain connects TRBV13 to TRBJ1-3; possibly TRBD1 for D (6 bases). The CDR3 is 16 residues long. The V end was cut by 4 bases, the J end by 0 bases, with 13 bases between. The germline V gene encodes CDR1 PRHDT and CDR2 FYEKMQ (reference sequence). CDR3 loop: CASSSLRDTSGNTIYF. As DNA, the CDR3 is TGTGCCAGCAGCTCCCTACGGGACACCTCTGGAAACACCATATATTTT.